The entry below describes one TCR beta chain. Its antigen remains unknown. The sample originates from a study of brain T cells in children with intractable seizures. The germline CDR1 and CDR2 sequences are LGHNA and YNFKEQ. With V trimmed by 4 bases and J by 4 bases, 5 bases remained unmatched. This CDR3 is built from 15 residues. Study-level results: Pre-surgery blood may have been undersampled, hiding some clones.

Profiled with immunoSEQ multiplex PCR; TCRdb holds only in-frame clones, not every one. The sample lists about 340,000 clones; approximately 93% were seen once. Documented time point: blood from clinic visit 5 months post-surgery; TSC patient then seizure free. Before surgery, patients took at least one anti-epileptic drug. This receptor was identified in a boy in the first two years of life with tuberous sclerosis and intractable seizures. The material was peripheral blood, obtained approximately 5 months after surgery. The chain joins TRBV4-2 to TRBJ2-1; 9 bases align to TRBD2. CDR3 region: CASSLSGSGYNEQFF. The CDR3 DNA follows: TGTGCCAGCAGCCTTAGCGGGAGTGGGTACAATGAGCAGTTCTTC.